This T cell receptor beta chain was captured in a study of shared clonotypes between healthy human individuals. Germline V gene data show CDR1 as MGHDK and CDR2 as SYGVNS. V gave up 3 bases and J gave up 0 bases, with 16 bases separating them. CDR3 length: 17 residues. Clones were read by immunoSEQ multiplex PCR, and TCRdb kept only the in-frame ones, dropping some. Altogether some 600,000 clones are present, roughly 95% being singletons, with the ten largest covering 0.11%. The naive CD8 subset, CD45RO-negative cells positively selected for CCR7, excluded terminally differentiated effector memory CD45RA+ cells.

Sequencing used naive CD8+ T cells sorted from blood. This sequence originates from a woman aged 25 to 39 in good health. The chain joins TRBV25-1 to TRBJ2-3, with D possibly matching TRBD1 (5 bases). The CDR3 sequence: CASSDGGWGRSTDTQYF. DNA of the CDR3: TGTGCCAGCAGTGATGGCGGCTGGGGCAGAAGCACAGATACGCAGTATTTT.